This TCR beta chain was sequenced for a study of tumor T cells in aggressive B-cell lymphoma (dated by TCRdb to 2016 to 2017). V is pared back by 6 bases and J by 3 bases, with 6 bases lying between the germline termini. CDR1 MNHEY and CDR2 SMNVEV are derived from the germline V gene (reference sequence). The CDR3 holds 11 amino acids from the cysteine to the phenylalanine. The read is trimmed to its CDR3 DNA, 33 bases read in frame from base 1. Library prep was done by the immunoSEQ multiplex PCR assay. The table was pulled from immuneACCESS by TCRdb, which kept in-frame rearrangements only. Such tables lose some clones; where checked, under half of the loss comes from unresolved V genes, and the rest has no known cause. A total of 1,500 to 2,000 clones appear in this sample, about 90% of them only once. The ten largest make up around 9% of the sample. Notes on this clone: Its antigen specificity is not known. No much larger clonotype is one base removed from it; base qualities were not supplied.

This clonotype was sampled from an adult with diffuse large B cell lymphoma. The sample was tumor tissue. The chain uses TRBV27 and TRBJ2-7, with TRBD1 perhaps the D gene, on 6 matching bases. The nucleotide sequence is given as TGTGCCAGCAGACAGGGCTACGAGCAGTACTTC. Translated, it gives CASRQGYEQYF.